This T cell receptor beta chain was found in a study of OX40 agonist ivuxolimab in advanced cancers. With respect to this clone: Its antigen is still unknown.

Germline V lookup: CDR1 SGHVS, CDR2 FQNEAQ. Trimming at V came to 2 bases and at J to 2 bases, leaving 3 bases not matched to a gene. This CDR3 region has 15 residues. The study, taken as a whole, reports: CD4+ and CD8+ blood T cells expanded clonally by week 6 at 0.1 to 3.0 mg/kg. Clonal expansion in partial responders at 0.1-3.0 mg/kg ranked among the lowest.

Collection of blood occurred at baseline, at cycle 4 day 1, and at cycle 7 day 1. Repertoires were generated with immunoSEQ multiplex PCR, while TCRdb's copy carries only in-frame clones and drops some. Counted here are tens of thousands of clones, about nine tenths occurring once; the ten biggest clones make up roughly 0.2%. The TCR sequence derives from an adult with an advanced solid tumor such as melanoma, head and neck, liver or kidney cancer. J is TRBJ2-7 and V is TRBV7-8, with 10 bases lining up with TRBD2. Specimen: CD4+ or CD8+ T cells sorted from blood, collected in a trial of the OX40 agonist ivuxolimab. The CDR3 nucleotides are TGTGCCAGCAGCTTAAGGCTAGCGGGAGCCTACGAGCAGTACTTC. Translated, it gives CASSLRLAGAYEQYF. Looking up the rest from reference TRBV7-8 and TRBJ2-7 gives the full variable domain: GAGVSQSPRYKVAKRGQDVALRCDPISGHVSLFWYQQALGQGPEFLTYFQNEAQLDKSGLPSDRFFAERPEGSVSTLKIQRTQQEDSAVYLCASSLRLAGAYEQYFGPGTRLTVT.